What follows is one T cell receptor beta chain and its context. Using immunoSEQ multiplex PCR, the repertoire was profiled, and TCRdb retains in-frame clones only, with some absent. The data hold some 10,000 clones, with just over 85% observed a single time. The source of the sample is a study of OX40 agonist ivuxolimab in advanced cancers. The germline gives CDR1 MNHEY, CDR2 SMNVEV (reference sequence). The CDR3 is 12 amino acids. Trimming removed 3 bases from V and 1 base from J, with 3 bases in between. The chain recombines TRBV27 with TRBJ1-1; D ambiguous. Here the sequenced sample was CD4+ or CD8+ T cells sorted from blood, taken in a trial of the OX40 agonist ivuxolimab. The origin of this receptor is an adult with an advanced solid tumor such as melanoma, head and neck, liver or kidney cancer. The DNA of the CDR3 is TGTGCCAGCAGTTTCGGGAACACTGAAGCTTTCTTT. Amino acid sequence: CASSFGNTEAFF.